This TCR beta chain came from a study of T-cell reconstitution after alpha-beta-depleted transplantation in children (dated by TCRdb to 2016 to 2017). Turning to the overall study: Using TCR repertoire profiling, the study followed T-cell immune reconstitution in a quantitative way in children after TCRalphabeta/CD19-depleted allogeneic hematopoietic cell transplantation.

Library generation was performed with PCR. Sequencer: Illumina HiSeq 2500. Molecular barcoding was employed in the preparation of TCR libraries, with unique molecular identifiers being used to normalize TCRbeta repertoire quantification. Through fastp at Q25 and MiXCR, TCRdb rebuilt clones from the public reads, retaining in-frame beta chains. When rows share a CDR3 protein, they turn into one entry using the most common DNA and genes. Present in this sample are hundreds of thousands of distinct CDR3 sequences, roughly 15% of which were seen just once. The leading ten clones occupy about 1.1% of the sample. This clonotype was seen many times. There is no known antigen for this receptor. There are no base qualities to consult, and no much larger clone falls within one base. As encoded in the germline V gene, CDR1 is MNHEY while CDR2 is SVGAGI. V is trimmed back by 2 bases and J by 5 bases, and the junction contains 5 bases that no gene match accounts for. The CDR3 measures 14 amino acids from cysteine to phenylalanine. The kept DNA is CDR3 alone, 42 bases in frame from the first base.

Sequenced material: PBMCs from the stem cell graft donor, taken from the stem cell graft. This receptor was taken from a human donor who donated a stem cell graft to a child with acute myeloid leukemia. The chain employs TRBV6-5 and TRBJ2-7, and 8 junctional nucleotides match TRBD1. The DNA sequence reads TGTGCCAGCAGTTACGACTGGACAGGGAACGAGCAGTACTTC. Its product reads: CASSYDWTGNEQYF.